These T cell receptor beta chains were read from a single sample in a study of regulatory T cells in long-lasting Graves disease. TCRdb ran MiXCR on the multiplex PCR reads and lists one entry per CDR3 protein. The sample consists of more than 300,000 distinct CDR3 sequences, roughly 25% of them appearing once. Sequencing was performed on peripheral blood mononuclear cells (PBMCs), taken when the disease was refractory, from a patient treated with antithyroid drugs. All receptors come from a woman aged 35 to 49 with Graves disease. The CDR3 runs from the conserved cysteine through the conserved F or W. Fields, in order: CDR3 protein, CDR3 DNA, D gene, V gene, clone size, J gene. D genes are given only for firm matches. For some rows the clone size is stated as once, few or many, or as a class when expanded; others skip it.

CAIRRQNMNTEAFF	TGTGCCATCAGGAGACAGAACATGAACACTGAAGCTTTCTTT	-	TRBV10-3	many	TRBJ1-1
CASSLRGLAGVSGELFF	TGTGCCAGCAGCCTAAGGGGGCTAGCGGGAGTATCGGGGGAGCTGTTTTTT	TRBD2	TRBV3-1	-	TRBJ2-2
CASSFSRLAGISTGELFF	TGTGCCAGCAGTTTCAGCCGACTAGCGGGTATTAGCACCGGGGAGCTGTTTTTT	TRBD2	TRBV28	-	TRBJ2-2
CASRAGQSNQPQHF	TGTGCCAGCAGAGCCGGACAGAGCAATCAGCCCCAGCATTTT	-	TRBV12-3/TRBV12-4	-	TRBJ1-5
CASSVGKDTEAFF	TGTGCCAGTAGCGTCGGGAAGGACACTGAAGCTTTCTTT	-	TRBV19	many	TRBJ1-1
CASSTGGRAFF	TGTGCCAGCAGCACAGGGGGCAGGGCTTTCTTT	TRBD1	TRBV6-1	many	TRBJ1-1
CASSYSGGMGPYEQYF	TGTGCCAGCAGTTACTCTGGGGGAATGGGGCCCTACGAGCAGTACTTC	-	TRBV6-2/TRBV6-3	-	TRBJ2-7
CASSESRMNTEAFF	TGTGCCAGCAGTGAATCACGGATGAACACTGAAGCTTTCTTT	-	TRBV2	-	TRBJ1-1
CASDRTTAQETQYF	TGTGCCAGCGATAGGACTACAGCCCAAGAGACCCAGTACTTC	-	TRBV2	-	TRBJ2-5
CASSPLDRALFF	TGTGCCAGCAGCCCGCTGGACAGGGCCCTGTTTTTT	TRBD1	TRBV7-9	few	TRBJ1-4
CASSEIARGNYEQYF	TGTGCCAGCAGTGAAATCGCTAGAGGGAACTACGAGCAGTACTTC	-	TRBV2	many	TRBJ2-7
CASSLLGTAYNEQFF	TGTGCCAGCAGCTTGCTCGGGACAGCTTACAATGAGCAGTTCTTC	TRBD1	TRBV5-6	-	TRBJ2-1
CASNLRRAGETQYF	TGTGCCAGCAACCTACGGAGGGCGGGTGAGACCCAGTACTTC	-	TRBV6-1	many	TRBJ2-5
CASSANVPDTQYF	TGTGCCAGCAGCGCTAACGTCCCCGATACGCAGTATTTT	-	TRBV13	-	TRBJ2-3
CASSFTVSYEQYF	TGTGCCAGCAGCTTTACAGTTTCCTACGAGCAGTACTTC	-	TRBV11-2	many	TRBJ2-7
CSVEDHLDGTEAFF	TGCAGCGTTGAAGACCACTTGGACGGAACTGAAGCTTTCTTT	-	TRBV29-1	many	TRBJ1-1
CASTLWSGADTGELFF	TGTGCCAGCACTCTATGGAGTGGGGCGGACACCGGGGAGCTGTTTTTT	-	TRBV28	many	TRBJ2-2
CASSLRLAPTSTDTQYF	TGCGCCAGCAGCTTAAGACTAGCGCCGACTAGCACAGATACGCAGTATTTT	TRBD2	TRBV5-1	-	TRBJ2-3
CASSDSDKNIQYF	TGTGCCAGCAGTGACAGCGATAAAAACATTCAGTACTTC	-	TRBV2	many	TRBJ2-4
CASSQGQPSSYEQYF	TGTGCCAGCAGTCAAGGACAACCAAGCTCCTACGAGCAGTACTTC	-	TRBV2	many	TRBJ2-7
CASSYGSTHEQYF	TGCGCCAGCAGCTACGGGAGTACCCACGAGCAGTACTTC	-	TRBV5-1	few	TRBJ2-7
CASSITGLAGVSGGF	TGTGCCAGCAGCATTACGGGACTAGCGGGAGTTTCCGGGGGTTTT	TRBD2	TRBV11-2	-	TRBJ2-3
CASSSDYEQYF	TGTGCCAGCAGCTCAGACTACGAGCAGTACTTC	-	TRBV7-2	many	TRBJ2-7
CASRQASGSEQFF	TGTGCCAGCAGACAAGCTAGCGGGAGTGAGCAGTTCTTC	TRBD2	TRBV11-2	-	TRBJ2-1
CASSLVYSTMNTEAFF	TGCGCCAGCAGCTTGGTATACAGTACTATGAACACTGAAGCTTTCTTT	-	TRBV5-1	few	TRBJ1-1
CASSHPGEEEQFF	TGTGCCAGCAGCCACCCGGGGGAGGAAGAGCAGTTCTTC	-	TRBV28	-	TRBJ2-1
CASSTQAAGRLETQYF	TGTGCCAGTAGTACCCAAGCAGCGGGACGACTGGAGACCCAGTACTTC	TRBD2	TRBV19	many	TRBJ2-5
CAIRQQGDQPQHF	TGTGCCATCAGACAACAGGGAGATCAGCCCCAGCATTTT	-	TRBV10-3	many	TRBJ1-5
CASSLFGRTYEQYF	TGTGCCAGCAGTTTATTCGGCAGGACCTACGAGCAGTACTTC	-	TRBV28	many	TRBJ2-7
CSASIVQKETQYF	TGCAGTGCTAGTATTGTACAGAAAGAGACCCAGTACTTC	-	TRBV20-1	-	TRBJ2-5
CASSQLAGGVVETQYF	TGTGCCAGCAGCCAGCTAGCGGGAGGGGTGGTAGAGACCCAGTACTTC	TRBD2	TRBV4-2	-	TRBJ2-5
CASSPLTKAGGLDEQFF	TGCGCCAGCAGCCCTCTTACAAAAGCGGGAGGGCTAGATGAGCAGTTCTTC	TRBD2	TRBV5-1	-	TRBJ2-1
CSATGATNTEAFF	TGCAGTGCTACAGGGGCCACGAACACTGAAGCTTTCTTT	-	TRBV20-1	-	TRBJ1-1
CASSDRAEAFF	TGTGCCAGCAGTGACAGGGCTGAAGCTTTCTTT	TRBD1	TRBV28	many	TRBJ1-1
CASTLGGNTEAFF	TGTGCCAGCACCCTTGGGGGGAACACTGAAGCTTTCTTT	-	TRBV28	many	TRBJ1-1
CASSPPFGTGKETQYF	TGTGCCAGCTCACCTCCCTTTGGGACAGGGAAAGAGACCCAGTACTTC	TRBD1	TRBV18	-	TRBJ2-5
CASTASPNSPLHF	TGTGCCAGCACTGCTAGTCCAAATTCACCCCTCCACTTT	-	TRBV9	-	TRBJ1-6
CASSQEGGGETQYF	TGTGCCAGCAGCCAAGAGGGCGGTGGGGAGACCCAGTACTTC	-	TRBV3-1	-	TRBJ2-5
CASGTRGSSYNEQFF	TGTGCCAGCGGCACCAGGGGTAGCTCCTACAATGAGCAGTTCTTC	-	TRBV6-4	-	TRBJ2-1
CASSESGNLYEQYF	TGTGCCAGCAGTGAATCGGGGAATCTCTACGAGCAGTACTTC	-	TRBV6-1	many	TRBJ2-7